Here is one TCR beta chain with its context. Separate alpha and beta amplification began at the second PCR step. CD4 T cells were positively selected, then CD8 T cells from the CD4-negative fraction. These data originate in a study of naive and memory T cell subsets. The beta constant-region primer was an equimolar mix of two oligonucleotides covering TRBC1 and TRBC2. Nested alpha and beta constant-region primers with the SP2 primer drove four PCR rounds on ligated cDNA. TCRdb itself ran the UMI-ligation and nested PCR reads through MiXCR, one entry per CDR3 protein. The data contain around 130,000 distinct CDR3 sequences, 35% to 45% of them seen just once; the ten biggest clones take up 0.75% to 1%. V lost 6 bases, J lost 0 bases, and 15 bases lay in between. The CDR3 is made up of 16 amino acids. Per germline, CDR1 MNHEY and CDR2 SVGAGI.

The sequencing input was central memory CD4+ T cells from blood. This receptor was taken from a human donor in good health. V and J are TRBV6-5 and TRBJ1-3; D might be TRBD1 (6 bases). Here the CDR3 DNA reads TGTGCCAGCAGCCGAGGGGGACGGCTCTCTGGAAACACCATATATTTT. Encoded protein: CASSRGGRLSGNTIYF.